Listed below are T cell receptor beta chains from one sample, sequenced in a study of cytomegalovirus exposure and HLA in healthy donors. Produced via immunoSEQ multiplex PCR; TCRdb's table is partial and in-frame only. The sample yields approximately 150,000 clones, approximately 80% seen once. Sequenced sample: PBMCs. These receptors all come from a woman between 50 and 59 years old in good health and CMV-seronegative. The CDR3 runs from the conserved cysteine through the conserved F or W. Each record gives: V gene, CDR3 length, J gene, D gene, clone size, CDR3 DNA, CDR3 protein. A D gene is named only where the DNA matches it firmly. Not every row has a clone size; where given, it reads once, few, many or a size class.

>TRBV28|15|TRBJ1-5|.|.
TGTGCCAGCAGTATTACCGCGGGACGAGTTCAGCCCCAGCATTTT
CASSITAGRVQPQHF
>TRBV5-4|15|TRBJ1-1|.|.
TGTGCCAGCAGCTTGGCGGGGACACCGAACACTGAAGCTTTCTTT
CASSLAGTPNTEAFF
>TRBV6-1|16|TRBJ2-1|TRBD2|.
TGTGCCAGCAGTGTCAGACTAGCGGGGGCCCACAATGAGCAGTTCTTC
CASSVRLAGAHNEQFF
>TRBV5-4|14|TRBJ2-7|TRBD1|.
TGTGCCAGCAGCTTGGCCACAGGGGCCTACGAGCAGTACTTC
CASSLATGAYEQYF
>TRBV13|13|TRBJ2-7|TRBD1|.
TGTGCCAGCAGCTTGGGACAGACCTACGAGCAGTACTTC
CASSLGQTYEQYF
>TRBV6-5|16|TRBJ2-1|TRBD2|.
TGTGCCAGCAGTTACGACGGACTAGCGGACTACAATGAGCAGTTCTTC
CASSYDGLADYNEQFF
>TRBV19|15|TRBJ1-2|.|medium-sized
TGTGCCAGTAGTATAGTTGGCGGAACTAACTATGGCTACACCTTC
CASSIVGGTNYGYTF
>TRBV9|16|TRBJ1-3|TRBD1|.
TGTGCCAGCAGCAAAACCGGGACAGGGTATGGAAACACCATATATTTT
CASSKTGTGYGNTIYF
>TRBV7-2|16|TRBJ1-6|.|.
TGTGCCAGCAGCTTAGAGTGGGGGCTCGGAGATTCACCCCTCCACTTT
CASSLEWGLGDSPLHF
>TRBV5-1|15|TRBJ2-7|TRBD2|once
TGCGCCAGCAGCGGACTAGCGGGAGGCGTAGGCGAGCAGTACTTC
CASSGLAGGVGEQYF
>TRBV7-2|14|TRBJ2-5|.|.
TGTGCCAGCAGCTTAGTTGGGGGGCAAGAGACCCAGTACTTC
CASSLVGGQETQYF
>TRBV7-2|19|TRBJ2-1|TRBD2|.
TGTGCCAGCAGCCCAGCCGGGACTAGCGGGACCGGGTCCTACAATGAGCAGTTCTTC
CASSPAGTSGTGSYNEQFF